These 31 T cell receptor beta chains came from one sample sequenced in a study of tumor-infiltrating lymphocytes in oesophageal squamous cell carcinoma. MiXCR, run by TCRdb on the PCR reads, gives a single entry per CDR3 protein. The table has almost 20,000 distinct CDR3 sequences, about two fifths seen once; the top ten hold approximately 6.3%. The sample taken for sequencing was blood. Every receptor here comes from a male donor with esophageal squamous cell carcinoma.

The DNA of the CDR3 is TGTGCCAGCAGCTTAGCGGTAGCGGGAGACGAGCAGTACTTC. This gives the protein CASSLAVAGDEQYF. The chain is built from TRBV7-2 and TRBJ2-7; TRBD2 matches 9 bases. Germline V CDR1 and CDR2: SGHTA, FQGNSA. CDR3 length: 14 residues. With V trimmed by 0 bases and J by 5 bases, 2 bases remained unmatched.

Note on this clonotype: No conserved phenylalanine or tryptophan ends this CDR3, so it is likely a read error. It is unclear where the CDR3 begins or ends on the DNA, so no DNA is shown, and the CDR3 is as TCRdb lists it. This sequence joins TRBV28 and TRBJ2-1; the tabulated D call, TRBD1, remains unverified against the DNA. Germline V lookup: CDR1 MDHEN, CDR2 SYDVKM. The CDR3 extends over 15 residues, inclusive of both ends. CDR3 in amino acids: CASSLLQGDGYTFGS.

This clonotype was picked up a small number of times. The chain employs TRBV7-2 and TRBJ2-1, with unresolved D. Trimming shortened V by 1 base and J by 0 bases, and 7 bases separated the two germline ends. The length of the CDR3 is 15 residues. In germline, CDR1 is SGHTA, CDR2 FQGNSA. The CDR3 loop is CASSLDVSSYNEQFF. The CDR3 region has the DNA TGTGCCAGCAGCTTAGATGTCAGCTCCTACAATGAGCAGTTCTTC.

The genes are TRBV6-6 and TRBJ2-1, with a possible D match to TRBD1 (5 bases). The CDR3 is 15 residues long. Germline V gene sequence: CDR1 MNHNY, CDR2 SVGAGI (reference sequence). The V and J ends lost 0 bases and 6 bases respectively, with 12 bases between them. The CDR3 nucleotides read TGTGCCAGCAGTTACTCTTGGGGCGAAGGCAATGAGCAGTTCTTC. Its translation is CASSYSWGEGNEQFF.

V gene TRBV7-4 combines with J gene TRBJ2-1, with no clear D. CDR1 is SGHVT, CDR2 SQSDAQ, per germline. The CDR3 contains 14 residues. Trimming left V 7 bases short and J 1 base short, with 11 bases between. CDR3 region: CASTPDSSYNEQFF. CDR3 coding DNA: TGTGCCAGCACCCCCGATAGTTCCTACAATGAGCAGTTCTTC.

The J gene is TRBJ2-1, the V gene TRBV7-6, with TRBD2 identical over 9 bases. From germline, CDR1 is SGHVS and CDR2 FNYEAQ. There are 16 residues in the CDR3. The trim removed 5 bases at V and 8 bases at J, leaving 13 bases unmatched. Here the CDR3 reads CASSPSSGRLADEQFF. Here the CDR3 DNA reads TGTGCCAGCAGCCCCTCCAGCGGGAGGTTGGCGGATGAGCAGTTCTTC.

This clonotype has a single count. V usage is TRBV7-3 and J usage is TRBJ1-1; D is undetermined. V lost 5 bases and J lost 14, with 21 bases in between. Germline-derived CDR1 and CDR2 are SGHTA and FQGTGA. CDR3 length equals 13 residues. CDR3 DNA sequence: TGTGCCAGCAGCCCCGCTTCCTACAATGAGCGGTTCTTT. Translated, it gives CASSPASYNERFF.

This clonotype was seen at least ten times. A much larger clone lies one base from this, so it may be a read error. The chain recombines TRBV28 with TRBJ2-1, with TRBD1 identical over 7 bases. The DNA end is more similar to TRBJ2-7, so the J call may be wrong. Germline CDR1 MDHEN, CDR2 SYDVKM. The CDR3 is made up of 15 amino acids. CDR3 sequence: CASRGQRTSYNEQYF. The CDR3 coding sequence is TGTGCCAGCAGGGGACAGCGGACCTCCTACAATGAGCAGTACTTC.

This clonotype was observed many times. V and J are TRBV4-2 and TRBJ1-1; D might be TRBD1 (6 bases). Per germline, CDR1 LGHNA and CDR2 YNFKEQ. V was cut by 3 bases and J by 4 bases, with 21 bases left in between. The CDR3 is 17 amino acids. The CDR3 DNA follows: TGTGCCAGCAGCCAGGAAAGTACAGGGTTGATGACCACTGAAGCTTTCTTT. Its translation is CASSQESTGLMTTEAFF.

The chain recombines TRBV7-2 with TRBJ2-3; D ambiguous. The end of the DNA fits TRBJ2-7 better, so the J call may be wrong. The CDR3 is 13 amino acids. Germline lookup yields CDR1 SGHTA and CDR2 FQGNSA. The CDR3 DNA is TGTGCCAGCAGCTTAGCTGTTGACTACGAGCAGTACTTC. This encodes CASSLAVDYEQYF.

This clonotype was counted only a few times. The chain links TRBV14 to TRBJ1-3; D uncertain. Germline V gene sequence: CDR1 SGHDN, CDR2 FVKESK. The CDR3 extends over 17 amino acids. V was trimmed by 0 bases and J by 1 base, leaving 13 bases between them. CDR3 protein: CASSQDLGGGSGNTIYF. In DNA form, the CDR3 reads TGTGCCAGCAGCCAAGATCTAGGCGGAGGATCTGGAAACACCATATATTTT.

This clonotype was seen more than once but under ten times. This chain uses TRBV7-9 with TRBJ2-4; D perhaps matches TRBD1 (5 bases). The J call may not be correct, given that the DNA end is closer to TRBJ2-7. The CDR3 has 15 amino acids. The germline V gene encodes CDR1 SEHNR and CDR2 FQNEAQ (reference sequence). The CDR3 bases are TGTGCCAGCAAGGACACACGAGAAGAAGGCTACGAGCAGTACTTC. This translates into CASKDTREEGYEQYF.

Within the sample, this clonotype is medium-sized. V usage is TRBV7-9 and J usage is TRBJ1-2; D is ambiguous. Germline CDR1 and CDR2: SEHNR and FQNEAQ (reference sequence). V dropped 3 bases and J dropped 4 bases, with 6 bases sitting between them. The CDR3 has 12 residues. In DNA, the CDR3 is TGTGCCAGCAGCTTTACAGCCTATGGCTACACCTTC. As protein: CASSFTAYGYTF.

This clonotype was seen many times. This CDR3 is CASSFPGTVTTGELFF. The CDR3 DNA reads TGTGCCAGCAGCTTCCCCGGGACCGTTACGACCGGGGAGCTGTTTTTT. The genes are TRBV5-4 and TRBJ2-2, with D tentatively TRBD1 or TRBD2 (5 bases each). Deletions cut 2 bases from V and 5 bases from J, with 16 bases between. Germline V gene data show CDR1 as SGHNT and CDR2 as YYREEE (reference sequence). The CDR3 contains 16 residues.

The rearrangement links TRBV6-1 to TRBJ2-1, with 7 bases that match TRBD2. V shed 5 bases, J shed 8 bases, and the junction held 12 bases outside the gene matches. Germline CDR1 reads MNHNS; CDR2 reads SASEGT. This CDR3 has 15 residues. The DNA of the CDR3 is TGTGCCAGCAGTTACGTGGCGGGAGCCCGGGATGAGCAGTTCTTC. It specifies CASSYVAGARDEQFF.

This clonotype occurred many times. V usage is TRBV6-1 and J usage is TRBJ1-1; TRBD1 is a possible D gene (5 bases). The length of the CDR3 is 14 residues. Germline V gene lookup returns CDR1 MNHNS and CDR2 SASEGT. The V and J ends lost 4 bases and 4 bases respectively, with 13 bases between them. The chain's CDR3 is CASSVGAEGTEAFF. The CDR3 region has the DNA TGTGCCAGCAGTGTAGGGGCGGAGGGCACTGAAGCTTTCTTT.

This clonotype was seen ten or more times. This clone may be a read error of a much larger clone one base away. CDR3 sequence (DNA): TGTGCCAGCAGTCTCCTCGGGACAGGGGGCTTCCGGGAGCTGTATTTT. The encoded protein is CASSLLGTGGFRELYF. The chain carries TRBV6-1 and TRBJ2-3; 12 nucleotides line up with TRBD1. Losses at the gene ends were 5 bases for V and 14 bases for J; bases not matched to a gene: 17. The CDR3 sequence is 16 residues long. The germline V gene has CDR1 MNHNS and CDR2 SASEGT.

About this clonotype: Being one base from a much bigger clone, this may be a read error. The chain has TRBV6-2 or TRBV6-3 and TRBJ2-7, with a weak D call TRBD1 (5 bases). With the DNA end fitting TRBJ2-1 better, the J assignment may be wrong. CDR3 length equals 11 residues. Per the germline V gene, CDR1 is MNHEY and CDR2 is SVGEGT. Here the CDR3 reads CASSYGAKQFF. The CDR3, as DNA: TGTGCCAGCAGTTATGGGGCGAAGCAGTTCTTC.

This chain connects TRBV7-6 to TRBJ2-3; 9 positions match TRBD1. The J call may not be correct, given that the DNA end is closer to TRBJ2-7. CDR3 size: 15 residues. CDR1 SGHVS and CDR2 FNYEAQ come from the germline V gene. For the CDR3, the DNA is TGTGCCAGCAGCTACAGGGGACAGGGTACCTACGAGCAGTACTTC. This translates into CASSYRGQGTYEQYF.

The chain employs TRBV27 and TRBJ2-4; 7 bases line up with TRBD2. The J call is doubtful: the DNA matches TRBJ2-7 better. CDR3 length equals 15 residues. Germline lookup yields CDR1 MNHEY and CDR2 SMNVEV (reference sequence). This CDR3 is CASRRLQREAYEQYF. The CDR3 DNA follows: TGTGCCAGCAGAAGGCTCCAGCGGGAAGCCTACGAGCAGTACTTC.

This clonotype was observed many times. The chain employs TRBV27 and TRBJ2-5, with 10 bases matching TRBD1. Gene TRBJ2-7 matches the end of the DNA better, so the J call may be wrong. Germline V gene lookup returns CDR1 MNHEY and CDR2 SMNVEV (reference sequence). The CDR3 extends over 17 amino acids. CDR3 coding DNA: TGTGCCAGCAGTAAATGGGCTCCGGGACAGGGGAATTACGAGCAGTACTTC. Its translation is CASSKWAPGQGNYEQYF.

To note about this clonotype: This sequence may be a read error, since a much larger clone differs from it by one base. V and J are TRBV19 and TRBJ2-6, with 7 bases lining up with TRBD1. The J call is uncertain, as TRBJ2-1 better fits the DNA end. This CDR3 spans 13 amino acids. Looked up from germline, CDR1 is LNHDA and CDR2 is SQIVND (reference sequence). The chain's CDR3 is CASSIRQGSEQFF. The CDR3 DNA reads TGTGCCAGTAGTATCAGACAGGGCAGCGAGCAGTTCTTC.

This clonotype is medium-sized (0.01 to 0.1%). The chain recombines TRBV7-8 with TRBJ2-7; 12 bases line up with TRBD2. Germline CDR1 reads SGHVS; CDR2 reads FQNEAQ. V dropped 8 bases and J dropped 4; count of bases not matched to a gene: 12. CDR3 length equals 16 residues. The CDR3 DNA sequence: TGTGCCAGCGGAACCCCTCGTACTAGCGGGGGGTACGAGCAGTACTTC. This gives the protein CASGTPRTSGGYEQYF. Using reference TRBV7-8 and TRBJ2-7 for the parts outside the CDR3, the full variable domain is GAGVSQSPRYKVAKRGQDVALRCDPISGHVSLFWYQQALGQGPEFLTYFQNEAQLDKSGLPSDRFFAERPEGSVSTLKIQRTQQEDSAVYLCASGTPRTSGGYEQYFGPGTRLTVT.

In its sample, this clonotype ranks as medium-sized (0.01 to 0.1%). At one boundary the junction diverges from the germline segment, which might be a read error. This chain links TRBV24-1 with TRBJ1-1; D remains unclear. The germline V gene encodes CDR1 KGHDR and CDR2 SFDVKD. The CDR3 contains 11 residues. CDR3 sequence: CATRVNPEAFF. CDR3 coding DNA: TGTGCCACCAGGGTGAACCCTGAAGCTTTCTTT.

Note on this clonotype: Here the CDR3 omits its conserved ending phenylalanine or tryptophan, so a read error is the likely source. The DNA is left out, because the CDR3 cannot be placed on it with certainty; the CDR3 is given as TCRdb lists it. The rearrangement links TRBV7-7 to TRBJ1-1; TRBD1 is taken as the D call from the table, unchecked against the DNA. Germline V CDR1 and CDR2: SSHAT, FNYEAQ (reference sequence). The CDR3 is made up of 17 amino acids, end residues included. The CDR3 reads CASSLCEGWSTSSTSAP.

The rearrangement links TRBV6-5 to TRBJ2-1, with D unresolved. The DNA end lines up better with TRBJ1-1; the J call may be wrong. Germline V gives CDR1 MNHEY, CDR2 SVGAGI. This CDR3 has 15 amino acids. The CDR3 DNA sequence: TGTGCCAGCAGGAATGACCGACGCTTGATGGATGAAGCTTTCTTT. This encodes CASRNDRRLMDEAFF.

J is TRBJ2-7 and V is TRBV7-2; D gene unclear. Per germline, CDR1 SGHTA and CDR2 FQGNSA. This CDR3 region has 14 residues. V shed 5 bases and J shed 1 base, with 12 bases lying between them. The CDR3 DNA reads as TGTGCCAGCAGCCGCACGGCGGCGTCCTACGAGCAGTACTTC. Its translation: CASSRTAASYEQYF.

This clonotype has at least ten counts. The CDR3 sequence is CASSLYPHKTGGAQSNQPQHF. The CDR3 DNA is TGTGCCAGCAGTCTATACCCACATAAGACGGGGGGGGCCCAATCTAATCAGCCCCAGCATTTT. The chain carries TRBV27 and TRBJ1-5, with D perhaps matching TRBD1 (6 bases). Trimming stripped 5 bases from V and 4 bases from J, with 33 bases between. CDR1 and CDR2 (germline): MNHEY, SMNVEV (reference sequence). The CDR3 extends over 21 amino acids.

This clonotype came up a few times. This sequence joins TRBV7-2 and TRBJ2-3; D possibly corresponds to TRBD1 (6 bases). The V end lost 5 bases, the J end lost 4 bases, and 7 bases lay between the germline ends. The CDR3 length is 12 residues. The germline gives CDR1 SGHTA, CDR2 FQGNSA. DNA for the CDR3: TGTGCCAGCAGCCCAGGGGCAGATACGCAGTATTTT. Its protein is CASSPGADTQYF.

This clonotype was counted ten times or more. The chain joins TRBV2 to TRBJ2-5; maybe TRBD2 (5 bases). Trimming removed 3 bases at V and 3 bases at J, with 14 bases between. Germline V CDR1 and CDR2: SNHLY, FYNNEI. The CDR3 consists of 15 residues. The CDR3 here is CASSEARFGKETQYF. CDR3 DNA: TGTGCCAGCAGTGAGGCCCGATTCGGGAAAGAGACCCAGTACTTC. The complete variable domain, with remaining parts taken from reference TRBV2 and TRBJ2-5, reads EPEVTQTPSHQVTQMGQEVILRCVPISNHLYFYWYRQILGQKVEFLVSFYNNEISEKSEIFDDQFSVERPDGSNFTLKIRSTKLEDSAMYFCASSEARFGKETQYFGPGTRLLVL.

Note on this clonotype: With a much larger clone just one base away, this may be a read error. The chain links TRBV7-8 to TRBJ2-1, with 9 bases that match TRBD1. The J call is doubtful: the DNA matches TRBJ2-7 better. The CDR3 has 16 amino acids. Germline V gives CDR1 SGHVS, CDR2 FQNEAQ. The CDR3 nucleotides read TGTGCCAGCAGCTTAGGCTGGGGACAGGGATACAATGAGCAGTACTTC. Translating it yields CASSLGWGQGYNEQYF.